A single sample is the source of the 26 T cell receptor beta chains below, sequenced in a study of cytotoxic CD8 clonotypes in ibrutinib-treated CLL. Sequencing used immunoSEQ multiplex PCR; TCRdb keeps in-frame clones, though not all of them. This table has roughly 200,000 clones, 55% to 85% appearing once. The sample in question was PBMCs, obtained after 24 months of ibrutinib treatment. The origin of the receptors is a human donor with chronic lymphocytic leukemia.

The CDR3 DNA is TGTGCCAGCAGCTTATCCGTCGGTTCTTCCTACGAGCAGTACTTC. The encoded protein is CASSLSVGSSYEQYF. The chain combines TRBV7-9 with TRBJ2-7; D is unresolved. The CDR3 consists of 15 residues. Germline V gene sequence: CDR1 SEHNR, CDR2 FQNEAQ (reference sequence). Between the trimmed V and J ends, which lost 2 bases and 1 base, there was a span of 12 bases.

J is TRBJ2-1 and V is TRBV2; TRBD1 matches 7 bases. J gave up 0 bases and V 4 bases, and 3 bases lay outside the gene matches. The CDR3 is 15 amino acids. Germline CDR1 SNHLY, CDR2 FYNNEI. The CDR3, as DNA: TGTGCCAGCAGTGGCCCAGGGGGCTCCTACAATGAGCAGTTCTTC. Its protein is CASSGPGGSYNEQFF. Full variable domain (remainder filled in from reference TRBV2 and TRBJ2-1): EPEVTQTPSHQVTQMGQEVILRCVPISNHLYFYWYRQILGQKVEFLVSFYNNEISEKSEIFDDQFSVERPDGSNFTLKIRSTKLEDSAMYFCASSGPGGSYNEQFFGPGTRLTVL.

A note on this clone: Other DNA sequences within the sample encode an identical CDR3. The chain has TRBV15 and TRBJ2-5; no clear D gene. The CDR3 consists of 11 residues. Germline-derived CDR1 and CDR2 are LNHNV and YYDKDF (reference sequence). V was clipped by 3 bases and J by 5 bases, with 4 bases between them. This chain's CDR3 is CATSSRETQYF. The CDR3, as DNA: TGTGCCACCAGCAGCCGGGAGACCCAGTACTTC.

The chain carries TRBV5-5 and TRBJ1-5, with 9 bases fitting TRBD1. Trimming took 3 bases from V and 6 from J; bases not matched to a gene: 4. Germline-derived CDR1 and CDR2 are SGHKS and YYEKEE (reference sequence). The CDR3 runs 14 residues. CDR3 nucleotides: TGTGCCAGCAGCTGGACAGGGGTTGGTCAGCCCCAGCATTTT. It encodes CASSWTGVGQPQHF.

This clone was picked up one time. V usage is TRBV29-1 and J usage is TRBJ2-7; 10 nucleotides match TRBD2. The CDR3 contains 12 residues. The V gene end was trimmed by 2 bases and the J gene end by 12 bases; junction bases not matched to a gene: 7. CDR1 SQVTM and CDR2 ANQGSEA come from the germline V gene. CDR3 sequence reads: CSVEKLAGGAYF. The CDR3 nucleotides read TGCAGCGTTGAAAAATTAGCGGGAGGCGCGTACTTC.

The gene calls are TRBV6-5 and TRBJ2-2; D not resolved. Deletions cut 0 bases from V and 7 bases from J, with 15 bases between. This CDR3 has 16 residues. Germline V gives CDR1 MNHEY, CDR2 SVGAGI. In DNA form, the CDR3 reads TGTGCCAGCAGTTACTCGGATCATCGATGGGTCGGGGAGCTGTTTTTT. It codes for CASSYSDHRWVGELFF.

The V gene is TRBV5-1, the J gene TRBJ2-5; the D gene is possibly TRBD2 (6 bases). V gave up 1 base and J gave up 5 bases, with 12 bases separating them. Germline assignment: CDR1 SGHRS and CDR2 YFSETQ. This CDR3 is built from 14 residues. CDR3 sequence: CASSLMGGGETQYF. CDR3 DNA sequence: TGCGCCAGCAGCTTGATGGGAGGAGGGGAGACCCAGTACTTC.

This clone was picked up one time. CDR3 sequence: CASSLSGRRGNQPQHF. CDR3 nucleotides: TGTGCCAGCAGTTTATCAGGCAGGAGGGGAAATCAGCCCCAGCATTTT. The chain carries TRBV27 and TRBJ1-5, with a tentative D call TRBD1 (5 bases). The CDR3 has 16 residues. The germline gives CDR1 MNHEY, CDR2 SMNVEV (reference sequence). V dropped 0 bases and J dropped 4 bases, with 13 bases sitting between them.

This sequence joins TRBV6-6 and TRBJ1-2; D perhaps matches TRBD1 (5 bases). CDR1 is MNHNY, CDR2 SVGAGI, per germline (reference sequence). This CDR3 region has 14 residues. The ends were cut back, 5 bases at V and 4 bases at J, with 14 bases in the middle. The CDR3 loop reads CASSLAGLGYGYTF. CDR3 nucleotide sequence: TGTGCCAGCAGTCTAGCGGGACTCGGCTATGGCTACACCTTC.

The V gene is TRBV4-3, the J gene TRBJ2-1; 8 positions match TRBD2. Germline-derived CDR1 and CDR2 are LGHNA and YSLEER. The CDR3 length is 16 residues. V lost 4 bases to trimming and J lost 0 bases; unmatched junction nucleotides: 5. DNA of the CDR3: TGCGCCAGCAGCCTATCACTAGCGGCCTCCTACAATGAGCAGTTCTTC. This encodes CASSLSLAASYNEQFF.

Comment on this clone: The DNA is omitted, as the CDR3 cannot be located on it reliably, and the CDR3 follows TCRdb's listing. The CDR3 sequence: CASSKSNVGTGNYEQYF. The rearrangement joins TRBV21-1 to TRBJ2-7; the D call of TRBD1 is as the table states it, not checked on the DNA. TRBV21-1 is annotated as a pseudogene. From its first to its last residue, the CDR3 has 17 amino acids.

The V gene is TRBV7-2, the J gene TRBJ2-1, with 9 positions matching TRBD1. The germline CDR1 and CDR2 sequences are SGHTA and FQGNSA. Trimming cost V 1 base and J 0 bases; bases outside gene matches: 7. The CDR3 covers 18 residues. The CDR3 sequence is CASSLVGTGISSYNEQFF. The CDR3 bases are TGTGCCAGCAGCTTAGTAGGGACAGGGATTAGCTCCTACAATGAGCAGTTCTTC.

This clone has a handful of counts. This chain joins TRBV2 and TRBJ2-7; tentative D call: TRBD1 (5 bases). This CDR3 comprises 15 residues. In germline, CDR1 is SNHLY, CDR2 FYNNEI. V gave up 0 bases and J gave up 0 bases, with 9 bases separating them. DNA of the CDR3: TGTGCCAGCAGTGAAGCGACAGTCCCCTCCTACGAGCAGTACTTC. Its translation: CASSEATVPSYEQYF.

The genes are TRBV19 and TRBJ1-4; no firm D call. The CDR3 extends over 15 amino acids. Germline V CDR1 and CDR2: LNHDA, SQIVND (reference sequence). The V end was cut by 4 bases, the J end by 0 bases, with 9 bases between. The CDR3 nucleotides are TGTGCCAGTAGTAATAATCCAGCAACTAATGAAAAACTGTTTTTT. It translates to CASSNNPATNEKLFF.

V is TRBV28 and J is TRBJ2-3; perhaps D is TRBD1 or TRBD2 (5 bases each). Germline V gene lookup returns CDR1 MDHEN and CDR2 SYDVKM. Trimming removed 6 bases at V and 0 bases at J, with 10 bases between. This CDR3 is built from 14 residues. The CDR3 DNA reads as TGTGCCAGCAGCCGGGGCACTAGCACAGATACGCAGTATTTT. Translation: CASSRGTSTDTQYF. The whole variable domain, remainder taken from reference TRBV28 and TRBJ2-3, is DVKVTQSSRYLVKRTGEKVFLECVQDMDHENMFWYRQDPGLGLRLIYFSYDVKMKEKGDIPEGYSVSREKKERFSLILESASTNQTSMYLCASSRGTSTDTQYFGPGTRLTVL.

The V call is TRBV7-2, the J call TRBJ2-1, with TRBD2 matching 12 bases. V trimming: 4 bases; J trimming: 5 bases; junction bases outside the gene matches: 6. CDR3 length: 16 residues. The germline gives CDR1 SGHTA, CDR2 FQGNSA. This CDR3 reads CASSYRLAGVDNEQFF. As DNA, the CDR3 is TGTGCCAGCAGCTACCGACTAGCGGGAGTTGACAATGAGCAGTTCTTC.

The chain is built from TRBV15 and TRBJ1-2; the match to TRBD1 covers 10 bases. Germline V lookup: CDR1 LNHNV, CDR2 YYDKDF (reference sequence). The CDR3 is 15 amino acids. V was pared by 0 bases and J by 2 bases, with 0 bases of the junction left unmatched. This CDR3 reads CATSREDRGNYGYTF. The CDR3, as DNA: TGTGCCACCAGCAGAGAGGACAGGGGGAACTATGGCTACACCTTC.

This clone was found a few times. The chain recombines TRBV9 with TRBJ2-3, with TRBD2 as a possible D gene (5 bases). The CDR3 totals 15 residues. Germline CDR1 and CDR2: SGDLS and YYNGEE. Trimming took 0 bases from V and 0 from J, leaving 8 bases between them. CDR3: CASSVASRSTDTQYF. The CDR3 DNA reads TGTGCCAGCAGCGTAGCTAGCCGTAGCACAGATACGCAGTATTTT.

This clone was detected only a few times. CDR3 DNA sequence: TGTGCCAGTAGTGGGCGAGTGAACGATGGCTACACCTTC. Translated: CASSGRVNDGYTF. The J gene is TRBJ1-2, the V gene TRBV19, with D uncertain. Trimming pared 5 bases from V and 6 bases from J, leaving 13 bases between. The length of the CDR3 is 13 residues. In germline, CDR1 is LNHDA, CDR2 SQIVND (reference sequence).

The chain couples TRBV27 to TRBJ1-1, with 9 bases lining up with TRBD1. V was clipped by 6 bases and J by 8 bases; unmatched bases: 10. The length of the CDR3 is 14 residues. Germline CDR1 is MNHEY and CDR2 is SMNVEV (reference sequence). The CDR3 here is CASRIPGTGSEAFF. The CDR3 DNA reads as TGTGCCAGCAGAATACCCGGGACAGGGTCCGAAGCTTTCTTT.

The chain recombines TRBV7-9 with TRBJ2-7; D not resolved. The CDR3 is made up of 14 amino acids. Deletions cut 2 bases from V and 0 bases from J, with 8 bases between. The germline V gene has CDR1 SEHNR and CDR2 FQNEAQ (reference sequence). The CDR3 spells CASSLSALSYEQYF. The DNA of the CDR3 is TGTGCCAGCAGCTTATCTGCTCTCTCCTACGAGCAGTACTTC.

The V call is TRBV4-3, the J call TRBJ2-1; 12 bases line up with TRBD2. The germline gives CDR1 LGHNA, CDR2 YSLEER. The CDR3 has 15 amino acids. V lost 3 bases to trimming and J lost 8 bases; unmatched junction nucleotides: 5. The CDR3 region has the DNA TGCGCCAGCAGCCAGCGACTAGCGGGGGCGGATGAGCAGTTCTTC. Amino acids: CASSQRLAGADEQFF.

This rearrangement joins TRBV20-1 to TRBJ1-2; no clear D gene. The CDR3 length is 10 residues. The ends were cut back, 7 bases at V and 8 bases at J, with 11 bases in the middle. From germline, CDR1 is DFQATT and CDR2 SNEGSKA (reference sequence). CDR3 region: CSVWASGYTF. The CDR3 DNA reads TGCAGTGTGTGGGCGTCGGGCTACACCTTC.

This clone showed up just a few times. The chain links TRBV7-2 to TRBJ2-5; the D is unclear. The CDR3 contains 13 residues. The V gene's germline CDR1 is SGHTA and CDR2 FQGNSA. The V gene lost 1 base and the J gene lost 7 bases, with 10 bases spanning the gap. The CDR3 region has the DNA TGTGCCAGCAGCTTAGGCCTCTACGGGACCCAGTACTTC. Translating it yields CASSLGLYGTQYF.

The V and J genes are TRBV5-1 and TRBJ2-3; no reliable D call. This CDR3 is 15 amino acids long. Germline V gene sequence: CDR1 SGHRS, CDR2 YFSETQ. The V end lost 5 bases, the J end lost 3 bases, and 16 bases lay between the germline ends. The DNA of the CDR3 is TGCGCCAGCAGTTTTGAACCCACGCGGACAGATACGCAGTATTTT. This encodes CASSFEPTRTDTQYF.

The chain has TRBV30 and TRBJ1-4; D is unclear. V was shortened by 0 bases and J by 7 bases, with 18 bases between the two germline ends. Germline CDR1 is GTSNPN and CDR2 is SVGIG (reference sequence). The CDR3 is 16 residues long. Here the CDR3 DNA reads TGTGCCTGGAGTGTACGACTCTTCGGAAAGGTTGAAAAACTGTTTTTT. Translated: CAWSVRLFGKVEKLFF.